This passage covers 8 T cell receptor beta chains from one sample sequenced in a study of cytomegalovirus exposure and HLA in healthy donors listed by TCRdb under 2017. Library generation was performed with the immunoSEQ multiplex PCR assay. The multiplex PCR relied on a mix of 60 forward primers for TCR Vbeta segments and 13 reverse primers for TCR Jbeta segments. TCRdb took over this immuneACCESS table, retaining in-frame rearrangements with V and J assigned. Such tables are incomplete; in checked studies, under half of the missing clones stem from an unresolved V gene, and the remainder is unexplained. For this sample there are around 110,000 clones; around 73% appear just once. The top ten constitute 7.8% of the sample. The specimen sequenced was PBMCs. The receptors here all came from a man aged 25-40 years in good health and CMV-seronegative.

The chain has TRBV4-2 and TRBJ2-3, with 9 bases aligning to TRBD2. The ends lost 0 bases at V and 5 bases at J; junction bases unmatched: 6. The CDR3 extends over 16 amino acids. Germline loops: CDR1 LGHNA, CDR2 YNFKEQ. Here the CDR3 reads CASSQDSSGTQDTQYF. As DNA, the CDR3 is TGTGCCAGCAGCCAAGATTCTAGCGGGACACAAGATACGCAGTATTTT.

The rearrangement links TRBV19 to TRBJ2-3; 8 bases fit TRBD1. This CDR3 has 16 residues. Germline lookup yields CDR1 LNHDA and CDR2 SQIVND (reference sequence). The V gene end was trimmed by 4 bases and the J gene end by 0 bases; junction bases not matched to a gene: 6. The CDR3 protein is CASSRSGGTSTDTQYF. Written as DNA, the CDR3 is TGTGCCAGTAGTAGGTCAGGGGGCACCAGCACAGATACGCAGTATTTT.

This chain links TRBV18 with TRBJ2-5; D is uncertain. From germline, CDR1 is KGHSH and CDR2 LQKENI. Trimming cost V 3 bases and J 5 bases, with 13 bases left between them. The CDR3 length is 14 residues. CDR3 loop: CASSPFSREETQYF. The CDR3 bases are TGTGCCAGCTCACCCTTCTCTCGCGAGGAGACCCAGTACTTC.

The chain recombines TRBV5-7 with TRBJ1-2; D not resolved. TRBV5-7 is recorded as an ORF, its role being uncertain. This CDR3 spans 15 amino acids. Trimming stripped 0 bases from V and 0 bases from J, with 9 bases between. The CDR3 sequence is CASSLAALANYGYTF. CDR3 coding DNA: TGTGCCAGCAGCTTGGCAGCGTTAGCTAACTATGGCTACACCTTC.

This chain joins TRBV2 and TRBJ2-2, with D unresolved. V was shortened by 3 bases and J by 2 bases, with 10 bases between the two germline ends. The V gene's germline CDR1 is SNHLY and CDR2 FYNNEI. This CDR3 comprises 15 residues. CDR3 bases: TGTGCCAGCAGTGACACGACACCTAACACCGGGGAGCTGTTTTTT. It yields the protein CASSDTTPNTGELFF.

The J gene is TRBJ1-1, the V gene TRBV5-1, with no clear D. The CDR3 totals 13 residues. Germline V lookup: CDR1 SGHRS, CDR2 YFSETQ. Trimming removed 2 bases at V and 4 bases at J, with 9 bases between. The CDR3 nucleotides read TGCGCCAGCAGCTTCGTAGAGGGCACTGAAGCTTTCTTT. Encoded protein: CASSFVEGTEAFF.

This sequence joins TRBV15 and TRBJ2-7, with TRBD2 matching 8 bases. Germline V gives CDR1 LNHNV, CDR2 YYDKDF (reference sequence). The CDR3 runs 16 residues. Unmatched junction bases numbered 6, after V lost 0 bases and J lost 2 bases. Here the CDR3 DNA reads TGTGCCACCAGCAGAGATCAGGTTAGCGGGGCCTACGAGCAGTACTTC. Translated: CATSRDQVSGAYEQYF.

The chain links TRBV6-5 to TRBJ2-1; maybe TRBD2 (5 bases). Germline V gene data show CDR1 as MNHEY and CDR2 as SVGAGI. V dropped 2 bases and J dropped 10 bases, with 12 bases sitting between them. CDR3 size: 13 residues. CDR3 amino acids: CASSYPQAAEQFF. The CDR3 region has the DNA TGTGCCAGCAGTTACCCCCAAGCGGCCGAGCAGTTCTTC.